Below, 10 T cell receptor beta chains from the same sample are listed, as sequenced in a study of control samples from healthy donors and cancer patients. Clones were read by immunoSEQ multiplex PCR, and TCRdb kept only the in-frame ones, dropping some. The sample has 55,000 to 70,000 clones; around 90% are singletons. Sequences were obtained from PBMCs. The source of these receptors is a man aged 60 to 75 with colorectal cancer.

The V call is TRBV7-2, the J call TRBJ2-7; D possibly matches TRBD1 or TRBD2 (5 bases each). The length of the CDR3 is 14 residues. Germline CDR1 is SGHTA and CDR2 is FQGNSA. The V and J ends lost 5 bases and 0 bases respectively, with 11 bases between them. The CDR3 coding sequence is TGTGCCAGCAGCCCTGGGGGAATCTCCTACGAGCAGTACTTC. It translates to CASSPGGISYEQYF.

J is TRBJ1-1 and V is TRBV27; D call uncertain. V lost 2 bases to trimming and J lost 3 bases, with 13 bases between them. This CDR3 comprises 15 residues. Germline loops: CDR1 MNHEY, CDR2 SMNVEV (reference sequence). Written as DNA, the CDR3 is TGTGCCAGCAGTTTAACGGGAGGTGGGGACACTGAAGCTTTCTTT. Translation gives CASSLTGGGDTEAFF.

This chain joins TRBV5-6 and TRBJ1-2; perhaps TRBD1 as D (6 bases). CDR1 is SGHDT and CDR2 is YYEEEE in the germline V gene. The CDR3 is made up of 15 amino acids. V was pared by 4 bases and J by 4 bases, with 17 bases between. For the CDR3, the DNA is TGTGCCAGCAGCCCTCCGGGGGGGGCTCTCTATGGCTACACCTTC. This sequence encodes CASSPPGGALYGYTF.

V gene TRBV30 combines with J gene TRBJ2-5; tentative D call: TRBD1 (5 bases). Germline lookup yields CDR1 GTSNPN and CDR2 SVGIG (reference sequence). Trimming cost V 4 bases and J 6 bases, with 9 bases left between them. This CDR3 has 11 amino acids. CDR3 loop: CAWTQGKTQYF. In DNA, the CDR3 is TGTGCCTGGACCCAGGGAAAGACCCAGTACTTC.

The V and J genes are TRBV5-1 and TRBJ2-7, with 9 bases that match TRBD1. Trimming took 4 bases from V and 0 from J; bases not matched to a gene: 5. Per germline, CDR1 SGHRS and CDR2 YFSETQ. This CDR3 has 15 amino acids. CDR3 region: CASSLRQGGSYEQYF. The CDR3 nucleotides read TGCGCCAGCAGCCTACGACAGGGGGGCTCCTACGAGCAGTACTTC.

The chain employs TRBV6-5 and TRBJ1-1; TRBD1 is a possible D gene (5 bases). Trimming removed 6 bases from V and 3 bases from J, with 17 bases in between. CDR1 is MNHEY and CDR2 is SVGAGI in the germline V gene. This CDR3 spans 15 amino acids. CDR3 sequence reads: CASSLHRTIHTEAFF. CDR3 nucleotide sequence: TGTGCCAGCAGCCTTCACAGGACTATCCACACTGAAGCTTTCTTT.

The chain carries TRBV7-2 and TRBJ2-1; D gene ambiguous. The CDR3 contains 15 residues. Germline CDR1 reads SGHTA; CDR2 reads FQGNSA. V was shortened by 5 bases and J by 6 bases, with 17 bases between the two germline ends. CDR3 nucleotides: TGTGCCAGCAGCCTAGGCGTTACACTCGGCAATGAGCAGTTCTTC. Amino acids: CASSLGVTLGNEQFF.

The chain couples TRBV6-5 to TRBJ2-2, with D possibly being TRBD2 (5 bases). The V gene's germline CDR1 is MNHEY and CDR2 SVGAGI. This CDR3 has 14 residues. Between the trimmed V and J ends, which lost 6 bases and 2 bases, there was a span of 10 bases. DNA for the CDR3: TGTGCCAGCAGGTCCCGGGGTAACACCGGGGAGCTGTTTTTT. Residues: CASRSRGNTGELFF.

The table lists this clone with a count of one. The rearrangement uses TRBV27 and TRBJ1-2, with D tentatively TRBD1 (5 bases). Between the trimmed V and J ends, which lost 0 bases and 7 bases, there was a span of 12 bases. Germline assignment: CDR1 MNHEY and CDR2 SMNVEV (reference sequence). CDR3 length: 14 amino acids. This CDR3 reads CASSLSGQGTGYTF. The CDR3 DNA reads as TGTGCCAGCAGTTTATCGGGGCAGGGCACTGGCTACACCTTC.

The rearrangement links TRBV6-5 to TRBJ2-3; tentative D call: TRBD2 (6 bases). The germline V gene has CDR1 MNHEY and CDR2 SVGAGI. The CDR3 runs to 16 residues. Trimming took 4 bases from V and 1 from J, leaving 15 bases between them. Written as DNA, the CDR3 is TGTGCCAGCAGTTCGTCCGTCGAGCGGGGCACAGATACGCAGTATTTT. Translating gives CASSSSVERGTDTQYF.